Following are 18 T cell receptor beta chains from one sample sequenced in a study of spatial heterogeneity in lung cancer. As for time point: sample taken at primary tumor resection. TCRdb ran MiXCR on the 5' RACE reads and lists one entry per CDR3 protein. The table records just over 75,000 distinct CDR3 sequences, about 8% of them present only once. The sample consisted of PBMCs, taken at surgery. These receptors all stem from a male donor with early-stage non-small cell lung cancer.

This clonotype was picked up a small number of times. This chain links TRBV5-1 with TRBJ2-1; 9 bases align to TRBD2. The CDR3 has 15 amino acids. CDR1 and CDR2 from the germline V gene are SGHRS and YFSETQ. The V segment lost 6 bases and the J segment 5 bases; nucleotides outside the gene matches: 9. CDR3 sequence: CASTLSTSGNNEQFF. CDR3 in DNA: TGCGCCAGCACCCTTTCGACTAGCGGAAACAATGAGCAGTTCTTC.

The rearrangement links TRBV6-6 to TRBJ1-2; D remains ambiguous. Germline CDR1 and CDR2: MNHNY and SVGAGI (reference sequence). The CDR3 length is 11 residues. Deletions cut 6 bases from V and 8 bases from J, with 10 bases between. The DNA of the CDR3 is TGTGCCAGCAGCCCTTCCAGCGGCTACACCTTC. The encoded protein is CASSPSSGYTF.

The table lists this clonotype with many counts. CDR3: CASSLAATDTQYF. The CDR3, as DNA: TGCGCCAGCAGCTTGGCCGCCACAGATACGCAGTATTTT. The V and J genes are TRBV5-1 and TRBJ2-3, with no clear D. The CDR3 covers 13 residues. Trimming cost V 0 bases and J 2 bases, with 4 bases left between them. Germline values: CDR1 SGHRS, CDR2 YFSETQ.

This clonotype has at least ten counts. The gene calls are TRBV24-1 and TRBJ2-1; D call uncertain. CDR3 length: 13 residues. CDR1 KGHDR and CDR2 SFDVKD come from the germline V gene. The V gene lost 6 bases and the J gene lost 0 bases, with 5 bases spanning the gap. The CDR3 loop is CATSPSSYNEQFF. CDR3 DNA: TGTGCCACCAGTCCGAGCTCCTACAATGAGCAGTTCTTC.

This clonotype was seen many times. The V gene is TRBV5-1, the J gene TRBJ2-5; 8 positions match TRBD1. V was clipped by 5 bases and J by 4 bases; unmatched bases: 7. This CDR3 has 14 amino acids. Germline V gene sequence: CDR1 SGHRS, CDR2 YFSETQ. The CDR3 DNA follows: TGCGCCAGCAGTTCAACAGGGGGAATAGAGACCCAGTACTTC. Its protein is CASSSTGGIETQYF.

This clonotype was detected many times. The J gene is TRBJ2-3, the V gene TRBV14; 14 nucleotides line up with TRBD2. CDR3 length: 18 amino acids. V was pared by 4 bases and J by 3 bases, with 9 bases of the junction left unmatched. Germline loops: CDR1 SGHDN, CDR2 FVKESK. CDR3 bases: TGTGCCAGCAGCCCCGTAGGGACTAGCGGGAGAAGGACAGATACGCAGTATTTT. Protein sequence: CASSPVGTSGRRTDTQYF.

This sequence joins TRBV4-3 and TRBJ1-1, with D tentatively TRBD1 (5 bases). This CDR3 is built from 13 residues. Germline V gene sequence: CDR1 LGHNA, CDR2 YSLEER. V was shortened by 0 bases and J by 11 bases, with 13 bases between the two germline ends. CDR3 in amino acids: CASSQDGHGRAFF. CDR3 coding DNA: TGCGCCAGCAGCCAAGATGGACACGGTCGGGCTTTCTTT.

This clonotype was picked up a small number of times. This chain links TRBV6-5 with TRBJ2-7; D could derive from TRBD1 or TRBD2 (5 bases each). Germline V CDR1 and CDR2: MNHEY, SVGAGI. The CDR3 has 13 amino acids. V was clipped by 2 bases and J by 4 bases, with 9 bases between them. The CDR3 reads CASSYPEGYEQYF. The CDR3 DNA is TGTGCCAGCAGTTACCCTGAGGGGTACGAGCAGTACTTC.

Note on this clonotype: Possible read error: a much larger clone is one base away. The chain is built from TRBV12-3 or TRBV12-4 and TRBJ2-7; 11 nucleotides align to TRBD1. Losses at the gene ends were 5 bases for V and 2 bases for J; bases not matched to a gene: 5. This CDR3 comprises 15 residues. As DNA, the CDR3 is TGTGCCAGCAGTCGACTGGGACAGGGGGCCTACGAGCAGTACTTC. Translation: CASSRLGQGAYEQYF.

The chain links TRBV6-5 to TRBJ2-1; D remains ambiguous. CDR1 and CDR2 from the germline V gene are MNHEY and SVGAGI. This CDR3 is 14 amino acids long. V was trimmed by 2 bases and J by 6 bases, leaving 11 bases between them. The CDR3 sequence is CASSYIGPSNEQFF. The CDR3 DNA reads TGTGCCAGCAGTTACATCGGCCCCAGCAATGAGCAGTTCTTC.

This clonotype was seen many times. The rearrangement joins TRBV12-3 or TRBV12-4 to TRBJ1-1; D possibly corresponds to TRBD1 (5 bases). V dropped 8 bases and J dropped 4 bases, with 20 bases sitting between them. The CDR3 sequence is 15 residues long. This CDR3 is CASAHELSGGTEAFF. The DNA of the CDR3 is TGTGCCAGCGCTCACGAGCTCTCCGGGGGCACTGAAGCTTTCTTT.

This clonotype was picked up many times. The V call is TRBV12-3 or TRBV12-4, the J call TRBJ1-2, with 9 nucleotides matching TRBD1. J gave up 8 bases and V 5 bases, and 9 bases lay outside the gene matches. The CDR3 covers 14 residues. The CDR3 region has the DNA TGTGCCAGCAGTCCGACAGGGGGAAGTTTCGGCTACACCTTC. Translated: CASSPTGGSFGYTF.

This clonotype has at least ten counts. This chain connects TRBV12-3 or TRBV12-4 to TRBJ1-1, with TRBD1 matching over 9 bases. V lost 7 bases to trimming and J lost 10 bases; unmatched junction nucleotides: 7. The CDR3 is 12 amino acids. Here the CDR3 reads CASTQGAGGAFF. Written as DNA, the CDR3 is TGTGCCAGCACACAGGGGGCCGGAGGAGCTTTCTTT.

This clonotype showed up many times. The V and J genes are TRBV18 and TRBJ1-5; TRBD1 agrees at 9 bases. The CDR3 has 13 amino acids. The J segment lost 6 bases and the V segment lost 8 bases, leaving 5 bases of the junction unmatched. Germline V gene lookup returns CDR1 KGHSH and CDR2 LQKENI. The CDR3 region is CASTTGGRQPQHF. DNA of the CDR3: TGTGCCAGCACCACAGGGGGCCGTCAGCCCCAGCATTTT. The full variable domain, completed using reference TRBV18 and TRBJ1-5, is NAGVMQNPRHLVRRRGQEARLRCSPMKGHSHVYWYRQLPEEGLKFMVYLQKENIIDESGMPKERFSAEFPKEGPSILRIQQVVRGDSAAYFCASTTGGRQPQHFGDGTRLSIL.

This clonotype was counted between two and nine times. The chain uses TRBV9 and TRBJ2-7, with 8 bases that match TRBD2. J was trimmed by 4 bases and V by 2 bases; bases with no gene match: 8. CDR1 is SGDLS and CDR2 is YYNGEE in the germline V gene. This CDR3 comprises 15 residues. CDR3 region: CASSVGRADTYEQYF. Here the CDR3 DNA reads TGTGCCAGCAGCGTCGGGAGGGCCGATACTTACGAGCAGTACTTC.

This clonotype was counted many times. The chain links TRBV4-2 to TRBJ1-4; D is unclear. V was cut by 0 bases and J by 4 bases, with 12 bases left in between. The CDR3 is made up of 16 amino acids. Germline CDR1 LGHNA, CDR2 YNFKEQ. This CDR3 is CASSQDSAGGNEKLFF. The CDR3 nucleotides read TGTGCCAGCAGCCAAGATTCGGCAGGCGGTAATGAAAAACTGTTTTTT.

The gene calls are TRBV5-4 and TRBJ2-1; 7 bases agree with TRBD2. Germline-derived CDR1 and CDR2 are SGHNT and YYREEE (reference sequence). J was trimmed by 0 bases and V by 4 bases; bases with no gene match: 4. This CDR3 region has 15 residues. The CDR3 DNA reads TGTGCCAGCAGCCAAGCGGGAAACTCCTACAATGAGCAGTTCTTC. This codes for CASSQAGNSYNEQFF. The full variable domain, rest sourced from reference TRBV5-4 and TRBJ2-1, is ETGVTQSPTHLIKTRGQQVTLRCSSQSGHNTVSWYQQALGQGPQFIFQYYREEENGRGNFPPRFSGLQFPNYSSELNVNALELDDSALYLCASSQAGNSYNEQFFGPGTRLTVL.

This clonotype was counted at least ten times. The chain is built from TRBV28 and TRBJ2-7; 16 bases fit TRBD2. Germline V lookup: CDR1 MDHEN, CDR2 SYDVKM. The junction had 8 bases not matched to a gene; V was cut back by 5 bases and J by 4 bases. The length of the CDR3 is 17 residues. The DNA of the CDR3 is TGTGCCAGCAGTCCCGGGACTAGCGGGAGGGCCGTTTACGAGCAGTACTTC. Amino acids: CASSPGTSGRAVYEQYF.